The sequence of this T cell receptor (beta chain) was determined in a study of cytomegalovirus exposure and HLA in healthy donors. The PCR employed 60 Vbeta primers together with 13 Jbeta primers. Clones were sequenced by immunoSEQ multiplex PCR, and TCRdb holds only the in-frame ones, with some missing. The data contain about 150,000 clones, more than 60% of them singletons. The CDR3 has 15 residues. Germline-derived CDR1 and CDR2 are SGHTA and FQGNSA. V trimming: 5 bases; J trimming: 0 bases; junction bases outside the gene matches: 3. This sequence was found in a man aged 40-50 years in good health and CMV-seropositive. Material for sequencing was PBMCs. The chain links TRBV7-2 to TRBJ1-4; 7 nucleotides match TRBD1. DNA of the CDR3: TGTGCCAGCAGCCCCGGGACAGCAACTAATGAAAAACTGTTTTTT. Amino acids: CASSPGTATNEKLFF.